This entry concerns a single T cell receptor beta chain. Its specificity is unknown. The CDR3 has 15 amino acids. The protocol was immunoSEQ multiplex PCR, while the TCRdb copy is restricted to in-frame clones and leaves out a portion. The repertoire holds more than 110,000 clones, 86% seen once, with 2.5% to 3.5% in the top ten. The sample is drawn from a study of cytomegalovirus exposure and HLA in healthy donors. General study findings and limits: First-cohort TCR clusters were later found to tend to co-occur in the 120 or so validation repertoires. Through in vitro validation, three CMV-associated chains were shown to be specific for CMV antigens. Reported results showed that the classifier diagnosed cytomegalovirus status with high specificity and sensitivity.

The chain recombines TRBV12-1 with TRBJ1-1; the table calls TRBD1, which could not be checked here. TRBV12-1 is a known pseudogene. This TCR was recovered from a man aged 18 to 29 in good health and CMV-seronegative. Sequenced sample: PBMCs. CDR3 in amino acids: CASSGQGPCNTEAFF. CDR3 DNA: TGTGCCAGCAGCGGACAGGGGCCTTGCAACACTGAAGCTTTCTTT.